This is a list of T cell receptor beta chains from one sample in a study of T cells in pancreatic ductal adenocarcinoma. Method: immunoSEQ multiplex PCR; TCRdb's copy keeps in-frame clones and lacks some. Among roughly 100,000 clones, about 96% were seen once, and the ten largest hold under 3.5%. Sequencing was carried out using PBMCs. These receptors were obtained from a human donor with pancreatic ductal adenocarcinoma. The CDR3 runs from the conserved cysteine through the conserved F or W. D genes are given only for firm matches. Clone size, where shown, is once, few, many, or a class for clones that have expanded.

D	size	V	J	CDR3	DNA
.	.	TRBV6-1	TRBJ1-1	CASSEYGRAFF	TGTGCCAGCAGTGAATATGGGAGAGCTTTCTTT
.	.	TRBV27	TRBJ2-3	CASTRRVTDTQYF	TGTGCCAGCACCCGTCGAGTCACAGATACGCAGTATTTT
TRBD1	.	TRBV9	TRBJ1-1	CASSVGTGLNTEAFF	TGTGCCAGCAGCGTAGGGACAGGTCTGAACACTGAAGCTTTCTTT
.	.	TRBV28	TRBJ1-3	CASTQLGGPSGNTIYF	TGTGCCAGCACCCAATTAGGAGGGCCCTCTGGAAACACCATATATTTT
TRBD2	.	TRBV28	TRBJ2-7	CASSALEREGGREQYF	TGTGCCAGCAGTGCTCTGGAGCGGGAGGGGGGGAGAGAGCAGTACTTC
TRBD2	.	TRBV19	TRBJ2-7	CASSITSGQSYEQYF	TGTGCCAGTAGTATCACTAGCGGCCAATCCTACGAGCAGTACTTC
.	.	TRBV20-1	TRBJ2-1	CSAERNEQFF	TGCAGTGCCGAGAGGAATGAGCAGTTCTTC
.	once	TRBV5-1	TRBJ2-1	CASSSTISPVLAYNEQFF	TGCGCCAGCAGCTCGACCATATCACCAGTACTAGCCTACAATGAGCAGTTCTTC
TRBD1	.	TRBV5-1	TRBJ2-5	CASSPQRQGFRETQYF	TGCGCCAGCAGCCCTCAAAGACAGGGTTTTCGGGAGACCCAGTACTTC
TRBD1	.	TRBV28	TRBJ1-1	CASSPPWTGGTEAFF	TGTGCCAGCAGTCCCCCGTGGACAGGGGGGACTGAAGCTTTCTTT
TRBD2	.	TRBV7-9	TRBJ2-2	CASSPSGSGGELFF	TGTGCCAGCAGCCCTAGCGGGAGCGGCGGGGAGCTGTTTTTT
.	.	TRBV11-2	TRBJ2-5	CASSLMSTGQETQYF	TGTGCCAGCAGCTTAATGTCAACAGGCCAAGAGACCCAGTACTTC
.	.	TRBV7-3	TRBJ2-5	CASRPRRRGVERETQYF	TGTGCCAGCAGACCCCGTAGACGGGGTGTGGAGCGAGAGACCCAGTACTTC
TRBD1	.	TRBV5-5	TRBJ2-6	CASSLEGQGSGANVLTF	TGTGCCAGCAGCTTGGAGGGACAGGGCTCGGGGGCCAACGTCCTGACTTTC
.	.	TRBV28	TRBJ1-1	CASRAPGIYTEAFF	TGTGCCAGCAGGGCGCCCGGGATTTACACTGAAGCTTTCTTT
TRBD2	.	TRBV18	TRBJ2-3	CASSGLEGDTQYF	TGTGCCAGCTCAGGACTAGAGGGTGATACGCAGTATTTT
.	.	TRBV11-2	TRBJ2-5	CASRRGGVETQYF	TGTGCCAGCAGAAGGGGGGGCGTAGAGACCCAGTACTTC
.	.	TRBV15	TRBJ2-7	CATSIHEGGLGEQYF	TGTGCCACCAGCATACATGAGGGAGGATTGGGCGAGCAGTACTTC
.	.	TRBV7-3	TRBJ2-3	CASSSGGFTDTQYF	TGTGCCAGCAGCTCCGGAGGTTTCACAGATACGCAGTATTTT
.	.	TRBV5-6	TRBJ2-7	CASSLRSSYEQYF	TGTGCCAGCAGCTTGCGTAGTTCCTACGAGCAGTACTTC
.	.	TRBV5-1	TRBJ2-1	CASSLRDQLSEQFF	TGCGCCAGCAGCTTGCGGGATCAGCTTAGTGAGCAGTTCTTC
.	.	TRBV5-1	TRBJ2-5	CASSQAQETQYF	TGCGCCAGCAGCCAGGCCCAAGAGACCCAGTACTTC
.	.	TRBV28	TRBJ2-1	CASSFGLATYNEQFF	TGTGCCAGCAGTTTTGGGTTAGCGACCTACAATGAGCAGTTCTTC
.	.	TRBV7-6	TRBJ2-5	CASSPKETQYF	TGTGCCAGCAGCCCTAAAGAGACCCAGTACTTC
TRBD1	.	TRBV28	TRBJ1-1	CASSFSPGGYTEAFF	TGTGCCAGCAGTTTCTCACCAGGGGGCTACACTGAAGCTTTCTTT
.	.	TRBV4-1	TRBJ2-2	CASSQGRNTGELFF	TGCGCCAGCAGCCAAGGCAGGAACACCGGGGAGCTGTTTTTT
.	.	TRBV15	TRBJ1-1	CATSRVLVAEAFF	TGTGCCACCAGCAGAGTTCTGGTAGCTGAAGCTTTCTTT
.	.	TRBV28	TRBJ2-7	CASSVPQGYEQYF	TGTGCCAGCAGTGTCCCCCAGGGGTACGAGCAGTACTTC
TRBD1	.	TRBV5-1	TRBJ2-7	CASSLEQGASSVYF	TGCGCCAGCAGCTTGGAACAGGGGGCTTCCAGCGTGTACTTC
.	.	TRBV7-9	TRBJ2-7	CASSLVVGARGEQYF	TGTGCCAGCAGCTTAGTAGTGGGGGCCCGTGGGGAGCAGTACTTC
TRBD1	.	TRBV18	TRBJ2-4	CASSPLTGGRDIQYF	TGTGCCAGCTCACCTTTGACAGGGGGCAGAGACATTCAGTACTTC
TRBD1	.	TRBV19	TRBJ1-1	CASSRHRGLNTEAFF	TGTGCCAGTAGTAGACACAGGGGGCTGAACACTGAAGCTTTCTTT
TRBD2	.	TRBV7-8	TRBJ2-1	CASSLGGGGGLVYNEQFF	TGTGCCAGCAGCTTAGGAGGCGGAGGAGGACTAGTGTACAATGAGCAGTTCTTC
TRBD1	.	TRBV4-3	TRBJ2-5	CASSQDRGRGETQYF	TGCGCCAGCAGCCAGGACAGGGGGCGCGGGGAGACCCAGTACTTC
TRBD2	.	TRBV19	TRBJ2-5	CASSRLAGGEETQYF	TGTGCCAGTAGTCGACTAGCGGGAGGGGAAGAGACCCAGTACTTC
.	.	TRBV5-1	TRBJ2-7	CASSLGIPQGPPLSHEQYF	TGCGCCAGCAGCTTGGGGATCCCACAGGGACCCCCTCTCTCCCACGAGCAGTACTTC
TRBD1	once	TRBV4-3	TRBJ1-4	CASSQDGPRGNEKLFF	TGCGCCAGCAGCCAAGATGGGCCCAGGGGGAATGAAAAACTGTTTTTT
TRBD2	.	TRBV10-3	TRBJ2-7	CAISEGLAGGTSYEQYF	TGTGCCATCAGTGAGGGACTAGCGGGAGGCACCTCCTACGAGCAGTACTTC
.	once	TRBV5-6	TRBJ2-3	CASNNYRRTDTQYF	TGTGCCAGCAATAACTACCGACGCACAGATACGCAGTATTTT
.	.	TRBV6-1	TRBJ1-5	CASSIEGVDQPQHF	TGTGCCAGCAGTATCGAGGGAGTCGATCAGCCCCAGCATTTT
TRBD1	.	TRBV7-7	TRBJ2-7	CASSLRQGGEQYF	TGTGCTAGCAGCCTAAGACAGGGGGGCGAGCAGTACTTC
TRBD1	once	TRBV18	TRBJ1-4	CASSPRDRGEKLFF	TGTGCCAGCTCCCCCCGGGACAGGGGTGAAAAACTGTTTTTT
.	.	TRBV5-1	TRBJ2-7	CASSLVGQTYEQYF	TGCGCCAGCAGCTTGGTTGGACAGACCTACGAGCAGTACTTC
.	.	TRBV30	TRBJ1-3	CAWTPGWGNTIYF	TGTGCCTGGACCCCAGGATGGGGAAACACCATATATTTT
TRBD2	.	TRBV11-2	TRBJ2-3	CASSSGLGLAAPGTQYF	TGTGCCAGCAGCTCAGGCCTGGGACTAGCGGCCCCGGGTACGCAGTATTTT
TRBD1	.	TRBV28	TRBJ1-2	CASSPGQGTNYGYTF	TGTGCCAGCAGTCCGGGACAGGGAACTAACTATGGCTACACCTTC
.	.	TRBV11-2	TRBJ2-3	CASKGEYSASITDTQYF	TGTGCCAGCAAGGGAGAGTATAGCGCCTCTATCACAGATACGCAGTATTTT
.	.	TRBV30	TRBJ1-2	CAWSPGWVGYTF	TGTGCCTGGAGTCCCGGGTGGGTTGGCTACACCTTC
TRBD1	.	TRBV28	TRBJ1-1	CASSRYRGETEAFF	TGTGCCAGCAGTAGATACAGGGGTGAGACTGAAGCTTTCTTT
TRBD1	.	TRBV18	TRBJ1-1	CASSPTGLGEAFF	TGTGCCAGCTCACCGACAGGGTTAGGTGAAGCTTTCTTT
TRBD1	.	TRBV9	TRBJ1-2	CASSRPGQAWDGYTF	TGTGCCAGCAGCAGACCAGGACAGGCCTGGGATGGCTACACCTTC
TRBD1	.	TRBV4-3	TRBJ1-2	CASSLQGAGYTF	TGCGCCAGCAGCCTACAGGGGGCTGGCTACACCTTC
TRBD1	.	TRBV28	TRBJ2-7	CASSLFAGGAEQYF	TGTGCCAGCAGTTTATTCGCAGGGGGCGCCGAGCAGTACTTC
.	.	TRBV7-2	TRBJ2-7	CASSLSGAGEQYF	TGTGCCAGCAGCTTATCCGGAGCCGGAGAGCAGTACTTC
TRBD2	.	TRBV7-4	TRBJ2-4	CASSSSSGRVKNIQYF	TGTGCCAGCAGCTCCTCTAGCGGGAGGGTCAAAAACATTCAGTACTTC
.	.	TRBV28	TRBJ2-2	CASSVGSGTGELFF	TGTGCCAGCAGCGTCGGGAGTGGCACCGGGGAGCTGTTTTTT
.	.	TRBV18	TRBJ2-1	CASSVSGSSYNEQFF	TGTGCCAGCTCAGTTAGCGGCAGCTCCTACAATGAGCAGTTCTTC
TRBD1	.	TRBV29-1	TRBJ1-5	CSARTGAAGNQPQHF	TGCAGCGCCCGGACAGGGGCGGCGGGCAATCAGCCCCAGCATTTT
.	few	TRBV5-4	TRBJ1-2	CASSTGRGLSYGYTF	TGTGCCAGCAGTACAGGCCGGGGACTAAGCTATGGCTACACCTTC
TRBD1	.	TRBV5-1	TRBJ2-7	CASSWAWTGDSYEQYF	TGCGCCAGCAGCTGGGCTTGGACAGGGGACTCCTACGAGCAGTACTTC